Below are 5 T cell receptor beta chains sequenced from a single sample in a study of CD8 T cells in ankylosing spondylitis. Study-level findings and limits: In ankylosing spondylitis blood, a motif of seven or eight highly homologous TCR beta variants appeared characteristic.

No antigen has been identified for these receptors. MiXCR, run by TCRdb on the 5' RACE reads, gives a single entry per CDR3 protein. The sample records some 840,000 distinct CDR3 sequences, 12% being singletons. Material: blood, either unsorted or a sorted T cell fraction (not recorded which). The receptors come from a male donor with ankylosing spondylitis.

The rearrangement uses TRBV5-1 and TRBJ2-2; 9 bases agree with TRBD2. CDR1 and CDR2 from the germline V gene are SGHRS and YFSETQ. With 4 bases clipped from V and 6 bases from J, the junction kept 13 bases outside the gene matches. CDR3 length equals 17 residues. The CDR3 DNA is TGCGCCAGCAGCCCTTTAGCGGGAGCCACCGGGGCCGGGGAGCTGTTTTTT. Encoded protein: CASSPLAGATGAGELFF.

The chain combines TRBV9 with TRBJ2-5; D is perhaps TRBD1 (6 bases). The CDR3 covers 14 residues. Germline values: CDR1 SGDLS, CDR2 YYNGEE. Deletions cut 0 bases from V and 2 bases from J, with 8 bases between. The CDR3 DNA reads TGTGCCAGCAGCGTAGTTACAGGGCAAGAGACCCAGTACTTC. As protein: CASSVVTGQETQYF.

The CDR3 DNA is TGTGCCAGCAGCCCCGCTCGACCAGTAGCTCCGCAGTTCTTC. Translating it yields CASSPARPVAPQFF. The V and J genes are TRBV4-2 and TRBJ2-1; no clear D. The V gene's germline CDR1 is LGHNA and CDR2 YNFKEQ. Between the trimmed V and J ends, which lost 4 bases and 12 bases, there was a span of 19 bases. This CDR3 spans 14 amino acids.

V usage is TRBV10-3 and J usage is TRBJ2-6; 8 positions agree with TRBD1. This CDR3 is 16 amino acids long. V was clipped by 4 bases and J by 4 bases; unmatched bases: 6. Germline V CDR1 and CDR2: ENHRY, SYGVKD. The CDR3 nucleotides are TGTGCCATCAGTGTGCAGGGGGCGTCAGGGGCCAACGTCCTGACTTTC. Its translation: CAISVQGASGANVLTF.

This chain connects TRBV5-1 to TRBJ2-3; D may correspond to TRBD1 or TRBD2 (6 bases each). The CDR3 extends over 15 amino acids. V was shortened by 1 base and J by 3 bases, with 12 bases between the two germline ends. Germline V gene data show CDR1 as SGHRS and CDR2 as YFSETQ. CDR3 loop: CASSLSSGATDTQYF. Written as DNA, the CDR3 is TGCGCCAGCAGCTTGAGCTCGGGGGCGACAGATACGCAGTATTTT.